This T cell receptor (beta chain) was recovered during a study of long-term antiretroviral therapy in people with HIV. Study-wide background: The earliest samples came from an era when ART typically awaited falling CD4 counts. Whole-study findings and limits: Someone took the blood between about 2004 and 2017, maybe while older ART regimens were in use. Repertoire dominance by clones expanded before ART was seen at all time points. No data on ART adherence, viral resistance or therapy changes.

For this clone: Antigen unknown.

The assay, immunoSEQ v3.0, was run at survey level. Repertoires were generated with immunoSEQ multiplex PCR, while TCRdb's copy carries only in-frame clones and drops some. There are 16,000 or so clones in the sample; 80% occur only once, and around 4.3% lies in the top ten. This receptor was identified in a man aged 18 to 30 with HIV. The specimen was unsorted PBMCs, collected 0.1 years before starting antiretroviral therapy.

CDR3 sequence: CASTSIAGGFETQYF. The CDR3 coding sequence is TGTGCCAGCACCTCAATAGCGGGGGGGTTCGAGACCCAGTACTTC. The V gene is TRBV2, the J gene TRBJ2-5; 11 bases are shared with TRBD2. V trimming: 7 bases; J trimming: 5 bases; junction bases outside the gene matches: 9. Germline CDR1 SNHLY, CDR2 FYNNEI. This CDR3 is 15 amino acids long.